This T cell receptor beta chain stems from a study of molecular identifiers for immune sequencing clone quantification. Study context: Four of five splits of RNA from 20,000 or 100,000 naive CD8 cells were sequenced in replicates. Study-level findings and limits: Over 97% of effector molecules, yet under 1% of naive-cell molecules, were held by clones above 20 RNA copies.

This clonotype was counted at least ten times. Its antigen is still unknown. The germline V and J ends were trimmed by 3 bases and 4 bases, with 13 bases remaining between them. CDR3 length: 14 residues. Sorting recovered naive CD8 T cells on a CD8+CD4-CCR7+CD45RA+ profile. The use of previously described methods and listed TCR primers produced the bulk TCR libraries. TCRdb processed the PCR reads anew with MiXCR; each CDR3 protein has one entry. The sample comprises 70,000 to 95,000 distinct CDR3 sequences, 15% to 20% of which are singletons, and about 0.85% rests with the top ten. This TCR was sampled from a human donor in good health. Some libraries in this study had Jurkat cell RNA spiked in. The chain combines TRBV12-3 or TRBV12-4 with TRBJ2-7; a weak D match, TRBD2 (5 bases). Specimen: naive CD8+ T cells from blood, with Jurkat cell RNA spiked in. The subset here: FACS-sorted CD8+CD4-CCR7+CD45RA+ naive T cells. CDR3 sequence (DNA): TGTGCCAGCAGTTTGACGGACCGGGGTTACGAGCAGTACTTC. It is translated as CASSLTDRGYEQYF.